The next 31 T cell receptor beta chains were all read from a single sample in a study of T cells after posttransplantation cyclophosphamide. TCRdb's table, derived via immunoSEQ multiplex PCR, lists solely in-frame clones and lacks some. The table includes tens of thousands of clones, around 90% detected once. A marrow graft followed busulfan-fludarabine conditioning, with cyclophosphamide on days +3 and +4. Sequenced material: PBMCs, taken around 67 days after allogeneic stem cell transplant with posttransplant cyclophosphamide. The receptors were gathered from a male patient between 55 and 70 years old who received an allogeneic stem cell transplant from a related donor and was CMV-positive. The T cells may partly be graft donor cells.

J is TRBJ1-5 and V is TRBV2; D gene unclear. V was shortened by 4 bases and J by 2 bases, with 9 bases between the two germline ends. Germline-derived CDR1 and CDR2 are SNHLY and FYNNEI. The CDR3 consists of 14 residues. This CDR3 reads CASSAAARNQPQHF. CDR3 bases: TGTGCCAGCAGTGCAGCGGCCCGCAATCAGCCCCAGCATTTT. The variable domain in full, with the rest retrieved from reference TRBV2 and TRBJ1-5, is EPEVTQTPSHQVTQMGQEVILRCVPISNHLYFYWYRQILGQKVEFLVSFYNNEISEKSEIFDDQFSVERPDGSNFTLKIRSTKLEDSAMYFCASSAAARNQPQHFGDGTRLSIL.

The V gene is TRBV4-2, the J gene TRBJ1-1, with TRBD1 matching 7 bases. CDR3 length equals 12 residues. Trimming cost V 5 bases and J 11 bases; bases outside gene matches: 8. CDR1 is LGHNA, CDR2 YNFKEQ, per germline. This CDR3 reads CASSETGNRAFF. CDR3 nucleotide sequence: TGTGCCAGCAGCGAGACAGGGAATAGGGCTTTCTTT.

The rearrangement links TRBV9 to TRBJ1-2; TRBD1 matches at 8 bases. The trim removed 0 bases at V and 8 bases at J, leaving 9 bases unmatched. From germline, CDR1 is SGDLS and CDR2 YYNGEE. CDR3 length: 15 amino acids. CDR3 bases: TGTGCCAGCAGCGTAGCGGACAGGGAAGGATACGGCTACACCTTC. This gives the protein CASSVADREGYGYTF.

The rearrangement joins TRBV7-6 to TRBJ2-5; D gene unclear. CDR1 SGHVS and CDR2 FNYEAQ come from the germline V gene. The V end lost 2 bases, the J end lost 5 bases, and 15 bases lay between the germline ends. CDR3 length: 15 residues. CDR3 sequence (DNA): TGTGCCAGCAGCTTATACAGCTACCCGGCGGAGACCCAGTACTTC. Amino acids: CASSLYSYPAETQYF.

This chain's CDR3 is CASSLVGVGTRQLHYEQYV. CDR3 coding DNA: TGTGCCAGCAGCTTGGTAGGGGTTGGAACTCGGCAGCTCCACTACGAGCAGTACGTC. The chain joins TRBV5-6 to TRBJ2-7; weak D call: TRBD1 (5 bases). V was cut by 0 bases and J by 3 bases, with 25 bases left in between. In germline, CDR1 is SGHDT, CDR2 YYEEEE. This CDR3 comprises 19 residues.

The J gene is TRBJ2-1, the V gene TRBV6-1; D is perhaps TRBD2 (5 bases). Germline V gives CDR1 MNHNS, CDR2 SASEGT. Trimming took off 7 bases at V and 7 bases at J, with 20 bases between the two ends. This CDR3 comprises 15 residues. The chain's CDR3 is CASILNPGLWNEQFF. In nucleotides, the CDR3 is TGTGCCAGCATCCTTAACCCTGGACTCTGGAATGAGCAGTTCTTC.

The CDR3 protein is CATGYRAGSNEQFF. Written as DNA, the CDR3 is TGTGCCACCGGCTACAGGGCGGGTAGCAATGAGCAGTTCTTC. This chain uses TRBV28 with TRBJ2-1; D is perhaps TRBD1 (6 bases). The germline V and J ends were trimmed by 10 bases and 6 bases, with 19 bases remaining between them. The CDR3 loop spans 14 amino acids. The V gene's germline CDR1 is MDHEN and CDR2 SYDVKM.

CDR3 sequence (DNA): TGTGCCAGTAGTGTAGGATATACCTACTACAATGAGCAGTTCTTC. Protein: CASSVGYTYYNEQFF. This chain joins TRBV19 and TRBJ2-1; D gene ambiguous. The germline CDR1 and CDR2 sequences are LNHDA and SQIVND (reference sequence). V lost 5 bases to trimming and J lost 3 bases, with 14 bases between them. The CDR3 is made up of 15 amino acids. Using reference TRBV19 and TRBJ2-1 for the parts outside the CDR3, the full variable domain is DGGITQSPKYLFRKEGQNVTLSCEQNLNHDAMYWYRQDPGQGLRLIYYSQIVNDFQKGDIAEGYSVSREKKESFPLTVTSAQKNPTAFYLCASSVGYTYYNEQFFGPGTRLTVL.

The chain recombines TRBV28 with TRBJ1-6, with TRBD1 identical over 8 bases. Looked up from germline, CDR1 is MDHEN and CDR2 is SYDVKM. The CDR3 runs 17 residues. With 5 bases clipped from V and 3 bases from J, the junction kept 9 bases outside the gene matches. CDR3 nucleotide sequence: TGTGCCAGCAGTCCTCCGGGACAGGCGGTCTATAATTCACCCCTCCACTTT. This gives the protein CASSPPGQAVYNSPLHF.

This sequence joins TRBV5-8 and TRBJ1-4; 7 nucleotides agree with TRBD1. Trimming removed 3 bases from V and 0 bases from J; junction bases left unmatched: 2. CDR1 is SGHTS, CDR2 YDEGEE, per germline. The CDR3 is made up of 15 amino acids. CDR3 sequence (DNA): TGTGCCAGCAGCTCAGGGACAGCAACTAATGAAAAACTGTTTTTT. Protein: CASSSGTATNEKLFF.

CDR3 bases: TGTGCCAGCAGCAGCCAGGACTCCTACGAGCAGTACGTC. Its translation: CASSSQDSYEQYV. This chain joins TRBV21-1 and TRBJ2-7; TRBD2 was called by the table and not checked on the DNA. TRBV21-1 is a listed pseudogene. This CDR3 has 13 residues.

This chain joins TRBV11-2 and TRBJ2-3; 8 bases fit TRBD2. Germline lookup yields CDR1 SGHAT and CDR2 FQNNGV. The CDR3 covers 17 residues. The V gene end was trimmed by 5 bases and the J gene end by 5 bases; junction bases not matched to a gene: 15. CDR3 protein: CASSLRTRSRGEDTQYF. The CDR3 coding sequence is TGTGCCAGCAGCCTCCGGACCCGCTCGCGGGGGGAAGATACGCAGTATTTT. The entire variable domain, with the rest obtained from reference TRBV11-2 and TRBJ2-3, is as follows: EAGVAQSPRYKIIEKRQSVAFWCNPISGHATLYWYQQILGQGPKLLIQFQNNGVVDDSQLPKDRFSAERLKGVDSTLKIQPAKLEDSAVYLCASSLRTRSRGEDTQYFGPGTRLTVL.

The chain uses TRBV5-4 and TRBJ2-4; 12 nucleotides match TRBD1. Trimming cost V 0 bases and J 9 bases; bases outside gene matches: 10. This CDR3 region has 17 residues. Per germline, CDR1 SGHNT and CDR2 YYREEE (reference sequence). CDR3 in amino acids: CASSLGRGGTGGVIQYF. The CDR3 DNA reads as TGTGCCAGCAGCTTGGGAAGGGGAGGGACAGGGGGCGTCATTCAGTACTTC.

V and J are TRBV10-2 and TRBJ1-1, with a tentative D call TRBD1 (6 bases). Trimming cost V 11 bases and J 6 bases, with 19 bases left between them. CDR1 is WSHSY, CDR2 SAAADI, per germline. This CDR3 has 13 amino acids. CDR3: CAGSLGGGAEAFF. For the CDR3, the DNA is TGCGCCGGCTCCTTAGGGGGGGGCGCTGAAGCTTTCTTT.

V and J are TRBV21-1 and TRBJ2-7; the DNA was not used to check the table's D call, TRBD2. TRBV21-1 constitutes a pseudogene. This CDR3 is built from 16 residues. CDR3 coding DNA: TGTGCCAGCAGCAGACTAGCGGTCACGAAATGCTACGAGCAGTACGTC. Translation gives CASSRLAVTKCYEQYV.

The V gene is TRBV11-2, the J gene TRBJ1-3, with no clear D. Trimming took off 5 bases at V and 2 bases at J, with 7 bases between the two ends. The germline CDR1 and CDR2 sequences are SGHAT and FQNNGV. This CDR3 is built from 13 residues. The CDR3 region is CASSPRAGNTIYF. The CDR3 DNA reads TGTGCCAGCAGCCCTCGTGCTGGAAACACCATATATTTT.

The chain carries TRBV7-9 and TRBJ1-4, with D unclear. Germline CDR1 is SEHNR and CDR2 is FQNEAQ (reference sequence). Trimming pared 0 bases from V and 3 bases from J, leaving 8 bases between. This CDR3 has 15 amino acids. The CDR3 nucleotides read TGTGCCAGCAGCTTAGCGGGCTACCCTAATGAAAAACTGTTTTTT. It codes for CASSLAGYPNEKLFF.

The chain employs TRBV5-1 and TRBJ2-3; D remains ambiguous. CDR1 SGHRS and CDR2 YFSETQ come from the germline V gene. This CDR3 spans 14 amino acids. V was cut by 0 bases and J by 0 bases, with 5 bases left in between. The chain's CDR3 is CASSLGQSTDTQYF. CDR3 DNA: TGCGCCAGCAGCTTGGGGCAGAGCACAGATACGCAGTATTTT.

V usage is TRBV5-1 and J usage is TRBJ2-5; 7 nucleotides line up with TRBD1. The CDR3 is 14 residues long. J was trimmed by 0 bases and V by 4 bases; bases with no gene match: 3. Germline loops: CDR1 SGHRS, CDR2 YFSETQ. The CDR3 sequence: CASSLQGNQETQYF. For the CDR3, the DNA is TGCGCCAGCAGCCTACAGGGGAACCAAGAGACCCAGTACTTC.

The chain recombines TRBV9 with TRBJ2-1, with 12 bases that match TRBD2. The germline CDR1 and CDR2 sequences are SGDLS and YYNGEE. V lost 3 bases and J lost 0; bases outside the gene matches: 4. CDR3 length equals 17 residues. The CDR3 here is CASSGLAGASSYNEQFF. The CDR3 DNA reads TGTGCCAGCAGCGGACTAGCGGGGGCTAGCTCCTACAATGAGCAGTTCTTC.

The count of this clone is one. The gene calls are TRBV27 and TRBJ2-1, with D possibly matching TRBD2 (6 bases). V lost 5 bases and J 0 bases, leaving 14 bases between the germline ends. Germline-derived CDR1 and CDR2 are MNHEY and SMNVEV (reference sequence). The CDR3 loop spans 16 amino acids. The CDR3 nucleotides read TGTGCCAGCAGTCTCGTCGCGGGGACCTCCTACAATGAGCAGTTCTTC. Translating it yields CASSLVAGTSYNEQFF.

The chain employs TRBV10-3 and TRBJ2-3, with D possibly TRBD1 on 6 matching bases. CDR1 ENHRY and CDR2 SYGVKD come from the germline V gene. The CDR3 is 12 residues long. Trimming removed 6 bases at V and 5 bases at J, with 9 bases between. The CDR3 nucleotides read TGTGCCATCAGGGGGGCCGAAGATACGCAGTATTTT. Translating gives CAIRGAEDTQYF.

This sequence joins TRBV7-6 and TRBJ2-5; TRBD2 matches at 10 bases. CDR1 is SGHVS, CDR2 FNYEAQ, per germline. CDR3 length: 16 amino acids. After removal of 5 bases from V and 7 bases from J, the junction contained 13 bases not matched to a gene. The CDR3 region has the DNA TGTGCCAGCAGCCCGGCTAGCGGGGGTACATTAGGGACCCAGTACTTC. Residues: CASSPASGGTLGTQYF.

This clone was detected only once. The V gene is TRBV5-8, the J gene TRBJ1-5; 7 nucleotides match TRBD1. Germline values: CDR1 SGHTS, CDR2 YDEGEE. The CDR3 has 18 residues. V gave up 5 bases and J gave up 4 bases; unmatched junction bases: 18. The chain's CDR3 is CASRLFLGGGTANQPQHF. The CDR3 nucleotides read TGTGCCAGCAGACTCTTCCTCGGGGGCGGGACAGCTAATCAGCCCCAGCATTTT.

The CDR3 DNA is TGTGCCAGCAGAAGAACCAGTACAGATACGCAGTATTTT. It translates to CASRRTSTDTQYF. The chain links TRBV2 to TRBJ2-3, with no clear D. The germline gives CDR1 SNHLY, CDR2 FYNNEI. V lost 6 bases, J lost 3 bases, and 10 bases lay in between. The CDR3 contains 13 residues.

The chain recombines TRBV7-6 with TRBJ1-1, with 11 bases aligning to TRBD1. This CDR3 comprises 16 residues. With 1 base clipped from V and 4 bases from J, the junction kept 5 bases outside the gene matches. Germline CDR1 is SGHVS and CDR2 is FNYEAQ. The CDR3 is CASSLGTGGGSTEAFF. As DNA, the CDR3 is TGTGCCAGCAGCTTAGGGACAGGGGGCGGTAGCACTGAAGCTTTCTTT.

The rearrangement uses TRBV19 and TRBJ1-5, with TRBD1 matching over 7 bases. Germline CDR1 LNHDA, CDR2 SQIVND (reference sequence). The trim removed 4 bases at V and 6 bases at J, leaving 12 bases unmatched. The CDR3 is 16 residues long. The CDR3 DNA sequence: TGTGCCAGTAGTAGGGCCGCAGGGGGGTCGGGTCAGCCCCAGCATTTT. It yields the protein CASSRAAGGSGQPQHF.

The genes are TRBV19 and TRBJ1-5, with D tentatively TRBD1 (6 bases). From germline, CDR1 is LNHDA and CDR2 SQIVND (reference sequence). V lost 6 bases and J lost 3, with 12 bases in between. This CDR3 is 14 amino acids long. CDR3 DNA: TGTGCCAGTAGGTATACAGGGATCAATCAGCCCCAGCATTTT. This gives the protein CASRYTGINQPQHF.

The CDR3 nucleotides read TGTGCCAGCAGAGCTCACCGCTTACGGGAAAGGACTGAAGCTTTCTTT. This translates into CASRAHRLRERTEAFF. The chain combines TRBV27 with TRBJ1-1; D call uncertain. The CDR3 sequence is 16 residues long. The V gene's germline CDR1 is MNHEY and CDR2 SMNVEV (reference sequence). Between the trimmed V and J ends, which lost 6 bases and 5 bases, there was a span of 22 bases.

This sequence joins TRBV2 and TRBJ2-2, with 11 bases that match TRBD1. This CDR3 region has 17 residues. The ends lost 3 bases at V and 4 bases at J; junction bases unmatched: 7. Germline V gene sequence: CDR1 SNHLY, CDR2 FYNNEI. This CDR3 reads CASSEDRGRGGTGELFF. Written as DNA, the CDR3 is TGTGCCAGCAGTGAGGACAGGGGGCGCGGTGGCACCGGGGAGCTGTTTTTT. Drawing the rest from reference TRBV2 and TRBJ2-2, the complete variable domain is EPEVTQTPSHQVTQMGQEVILRCVPISNHLYFYWYRQILGQKVEFLVSFYNNEISEKSEIFDDQFSVERPDGSNFTLKIRSTKLEDSAMYFCASSEDRGRGGTGELFFGEGSRLTVL.

The rearrangement links TRBV25-1 to TRBJ1-1; D ambiguous. Trimming took 3 bases from V and 4 from J, leaving 15 bases between them. The CDR3 runs 15 residues. CDR1 is MGHDK and CDR2 is SYGVNS in the germline V gene. CDR3 DNA sequence: TGTGCCAGCAGTGATTCTTCGGGAAAGAGCACTGAAGCTTTCTTT. This translates into CASSDSSGKSTEAFF. The variable domain in full, with the rest retrieved from reference TRBV25-1 and TRBJ1-1, is EADIYQTPRYLVIGTGKKITLECSQTMGHDKMYWYQQDPGMELHLIHYSYGVNSTEKGDLSSESTVSRIRTEHFPLTLESARPSHTSQYLCASSDSSGKSTEAFFGQGTRLTVV.